This T cell receptor (beta chain) emerged from a study of T-cell reconstitution after alpha-beta-depleted transplantation in children. Regarding the study as a whole: Newly made T cells mostly supplied T-cell counts and diversity one year after transplant.

This sample's TCRbeta library carried unique molecular identifier barcodes. TCRdb redid the calling of the PCR reads with MiXCR, one entry per CDR3 protein. The sample includes about 980,000 distinct CDR3 sequences, roughly 31% seen only once; the top ten take 25% to 35%. The CDR3 is 17 residues long. The V gene's germline CDR1 is MGHRA and CDR2 YSYEKL. V shed 0 bases and J 6 bases; nucleotides not matched to a gene: 5. In regard to this clonotype: Its antigen remains unidentified.

V gene TRBV4-1 combines with J gene TRBJ2-2, with 12 bases that match TRBD2. The clonotype comes from a boy younger than two who had a stem cell transplant for SCID, so the T cells may come from the graft donor. Specimen: PBMCs, mostly from graft donor cells, collected 360 days after TCRalphabeta/CD19-depleted stem cell transplant. Here the CDR3 reads CASSQEPSGGAAGELFF. The DNA for the CDR3 is TGCGCCAGCAGCCAAGAGCCTAGCGGGGGGGCCGCCGGGGAGCTGTTTTTT.